Shown below are 32 T cell receptor beta chains from a single sample sequenced in a study of T cell responses to AZD1222 COVID-19 vaccine. Assay: immunoSEQ multiplex PCR; the TCRdb copy retains only in-frame clones and omits some. The sample lists more than 75,000 clones, about 91% occurring once. The sequencing here drew on peripheral blood, taken 28 days after the second AZD1222 dose. The receptors shown here come from an adult who received the AZD1222 COVID-19 vaccine.

This clone was seen just once. This rearrangement joins TRBV7-2 to TRBJ2-7; TRBD2 aligns across 10 bases. The CDR3 covers 15 residues. Germline-derived CDR1 and CDR2 are SGHTA and FQGNSA. Germline trimming cut 3 bases from V and 4 bases from J; bases unmatched to any gene: 6. CDR3 region: CASSFSLAGAYEQYF. The CDR3 DNA is TGTGCCAGCAGCTTTAGTCTAGCGGGAGCGTACGAGCAGTACTTC.

The rearrangement uses TRBV7-3 and TRBJ1-1, with 7 bases lining up with TRBD1. V lost 5 bases to trimming and J lost 1 base; unmatched junction nucleotides: 4. There are 14 residues in the CDR3. The V gene's germline CDR1 is SGHTA and CDR2 FQGTGA. For the CDR3, the DNA is TGTGCCAGCAGCCGACAGGGAGAGAACACTGAAGCTTTCTTT. It specifies CASSRQGENTEAFF.

This chain links TRBV7-8 with TRBJ2-2; D gene ambiguous. V shed 2 bases and J shed 4 bases, with 11 bases lying between them. CDR3 length: 15 residues. Looked up from germline, CDR1 is SGHVS and CDR2 is FQNEAQ. CDR3 loop: CASSLLNSGTGELFF. The CDR3 DNA is TGTGCCAGCAGCTTATTAAATTCTGGCACCGGGGAGCTGTTTTTT. The full variable domain, with the rest looked up from reference TRBV7-8 and TRBJ2-2, is GAGVSQSPRYKVAKRGQDVALRCDPISGHVSLFWYQQALGQGPEFLTYFQNEAQLDKSGLPSDRFFAERPEGSVSTLKIQRTQQEDSAVYLCASSLLNSGTGELFFGEGSRLTVL.

This clone was counted between two and nine times. One junction end does not reproduce the germline sequence, and a read error may be involved. The V call is TRBV7-7, the J call TRBJ1-1; unclear D gene. The CDR3 loop spans 13 amino acids. CDR1 SSHAT and CDR2 FNYEAQ come from the germline V gene (reference sequence). CDR3 residues: CASSSQMNTEAFF. The CDR3 region has the DNA TGTGCTAGCAGCTCCCAGATGAACACTGAAGCTTTCTTT.

The chain employs TRBV27 and TRBJ2-7; 7 nucleotides agree with TRBD1. The germline V gene has CDR1 MNHEY and CDR2 SMNVEV (reference sequence). V lost 6 bases, J lost 1 base, and 9 bases stayed unmatched. This CDR3 comprises 15 residues. CDR3 in amino acids: CASRKPGQTSYEQYF. The CDR3 DNA follows: TGTGCCAGCAGGAAACCGGGACAGACTTCCTACGAGCAGTACTTC.

V and J are TRBV10-2 and TRBJ2-1; no reliable D call. This CDR3 contains 16 residues. CDR1 and CDR2 (germline): WSHSY, SAAADI. The germline V and J ends were trimmed by 0 bases and 4 bases, with 13 bases remaining between them. DNA of the CDR3: TGCGCCAGCAGTGAGTCGGGTATCTTGGGTTACAATGAGCAGTTCTTC. Its translation is CASSESGILGYNEQFF.

The gene calls are TRBV3-1 (or the pseudogene TRBV3-2) and TRBJ2-4; 8 bases are shared with TRBD1. J was trimmed by 7 bases and V by 1 base; bases with no gene match: 3. The germline V gene encodes CDR1 LGHDT and CDR2 YNNKEL (reference sequence). The CDR3 consists of 14 residues. DNA of the CDR3: TGTGCCAGCAGCCAAGGGACAGGGCGGAACATTCAGTACTTC. Protein: CASSQGTGRNIQYF.

V is TRBV2 and J is TRBJ2-5; D is uncertain. The V gene lost 8 bases and the J gene lost 3 bases, with 13 bases spanning the gap. This CDR3 spans 13 amino acids. In germline, CDR1 is SNHLY, CDR2 FYNNEI. CDR3 in DNA: TGTGCCAGCCTATACGGACCAGAAGAGACCCAGTACTTC. Translation: CASLYGPEETQYF.

The V call is TRBV30, the J call TRBJ2-4, with D maybe TRBD2 (5 bases). Germline CDR1 GTSNPN, CDR2 SVGIG (reference sequence). The CDR3 runs 14 residues. V lost 3 bases to trimming and J lost 6 bases, with 15 bases between them. CDR3 coding DNA: TGTGCCTGGAGCGAAGGGAGCCGGAGAAACATTCAGTACTTC. Translating it yields CAWSEGSRRNIQYF. Full variable domain (remainder filled in from reference TRBV30 and TRBJ2-4): SQTIHQWPATLVQPVGSPLSLECTVEGTSNPNLYWYRQAAGRGLQLLFYSVGIGQISSEVPQNLSASRPQDRQFILSSKKLLLSDSGFYLCAWSEGSRRNIQYFGAGTRLSVL.

Here the CDR3 DNA reads TGCAGCGTTGGTTGGGACAGGGGGTTCTACAATGAGCAGTTCTTC. Its translation is CSVGWDRGFYNEQFF. The chain links TRBV29-1 to TRBJ2-1, with 11 positions matching TRBD1. Germline V gives CDR1 SQVTM, CDR2 ANQGSEA. CDR3 length equals 15 residues. V shed 4 bases, J shed 3 bases, and the junction held 5 bases outside the gene matches.

The chain carries TRBV5-1 and TRBJ2-1, with D possibly TRBD2 on 5 matching bases. V lost 6 bases to trimming and J lost 6 bases, with 16 bases between them. This CDR3 has 14 amino acids. Germline values: CDR1 SGHRS, CDR2 YFSETQ. CDR3 region: CASTEGLRLNEQFF. CDR3 nucleotide sequence: TGCGCCAGCACCGAGGGTCTGAGGCTCAATGAGCAGTTCTTC.

The chain uses TRBV19 and TRBJ2-1; D is unresolved. Germline V gene data show CDR1 as LNHDA and CDR2 as SQIVND (reference sequence). This CDR3 is 15 amino acids long. Trimming took off 1 base at V and 0 bases at J, with 7 bases between the two ends. In DNA, the CDR3 is TGTGCCAGTAGTATAGTTGGGGACTCCTACAATGAGCAGTTCTTC. The encoded protein is CASSIVGDSYNEQFF.

V is TRBV14 and J is TRBJ2-1, with a possible D match to TRBD2 (5 bases). The CDR3 extends over 14 amino acids. The germline V gene has CDR1 SGHDN and CDR2 FVKESK. The V end was cut by 0 bases, the J end by 8 bases, with 11 bases between. In nucleotides, the CDR3 is TGTGCCAGCAGCCAAGAAGCGGCTTGGGATGAGCAGTTCTTC. It translates to CASSQEAAWDEQFF.

This chain links TRBV5-8 with TRBJ2-5, with 8 positions matching TRBD1. CDR1 is SGHTS and CDR2 is YDEGEE in the germline V gene. CDR3 length: 14 amino acids. The J segment lost 2 bases and the V segment lost 4 bases, leaving 4 bases of the junction unmatched. CDR3 sequence (DNA): TGTGCCAGCAGCCCAGGACAGGGACAAGAGACCCAGTACTTC. Protein sequence: CASSPGQGQETQYF.

In regard to this clone: This specimen includes other DNA sequences encoding the same CDR3. This chain joins TRBV7-2 and TRBJ2-7; D is perhaps TRBD2 (6 bases). V was shortened by 3 bases and J by 3 bases, with 9 bases between the two germline ends. This CDR3 contains 13 residues. CDR1 and CDR2 (germline): SGHTA, FQGNSA. In DNA form, the CDR3 reads TGTGCCAGCAGCTTGGGTAGCGGCTACGAGCAGTACTTC. Residues: CASSLGSGYEQYF.

V usage is TRBV7-9 and J usage is TRBJ1-1; D is possibly TRBD1 (5 bases). The CDR3 spans 13 residues. V lost 11 bases and J lost 1, with 14 bases in between. CDR1 and CDR2 from the germline V gene are SEHNR and FQNEAQ (reference sequence). CDR3 in amino acids: CAGGNERNTEAFF. The CDR3 nucleotides read TGTGCCGGGGGGAACGAAAGGAACACTGAAGCTTTCTTT. Complete variable domain (other parts from reference TRBV7-9 and TRBJ1-1): DTGVSQNPRHKITKRGQNVTFRCDPISEHNRLYWYRQTLGQGPEFLTYFQNEAQLEKSRLLSDRFSAERPKGSFSTLEIQRTEQGDSAMYLCAGGNERNTEAFFGQGTRLTVV.

This clone was recorded only once. The rearrangement uses TRBV11-2 and TRBJ2-1, with 9 bases fitting TRBD2. Germline assignment: CDR1 SGHAT and CDR2 FQNNGV. V gave up 3 bases and J gave up 5 bases; unmatched junction bases: 5. The CDR3 has 15 residues. This chain's CDR3 is CASSFMSSGNNEQFF. CDR3 in DNA: TGTGCCAGCAGCTTTATGTCTAGCGGGAACAATGAGCAGTTCTTC.

The chain links TRBV7-9 to TRBJ2-7; D ambiguous. Looked up from germline, CDR1 is SEHNR and CDR2 is FQNEAQ (reference sequence). V shed 10 bases and J shed 2 bases, with 15 bases lying between them. The CDR3 extends over 13 amino acids. The DNA of the CDR3 is TGTGCCACCCCTGGAGTCAGTCCCTACGAGCAGTACTTC. Its translation: CATPGVSPYEQYF.

Only one count was recorded for this clone. The rearrangement joins TRBV4-1 to TRBJ1-6, with D possibly being TRBD1 (6 bases). Trimming cost V 2 bases and J 5 bases, with 10 bases left between them. Germline V lookup: CDR1 MGHRA, CDR2 YSYEKL. The CDR3 runs 15 residues. In DNA, the CDR3 is TGCGCCAGCAGCCAACCCAGGGGAGATAATTCACCCCTCCACTTT. It encodes CASSQPRGDNSPLHF.

V and J are TRBV19 and TRBJ2-3; TRBD2 agrees at 9 bases. CDR1 is LNHDA, CDR2 SQIVND, per germline (reference sequence). The ends lost 7 bases at V and 1 base at J; junction bases unmatched: 6. The CDR3 has 15 amino acids. CDR3 DNA: TGTGCCAGTACTCGGAGGACTAGCGGCACAGATACGCAGTATTTT. It is translated as CASTRRTSGTDTQYF.

The genes are TRBV19 and TRBJ1-5; D is possibly TRBD1 (5 bases). Trimming stripped 10 bases from V and 6 bases from J, with 19 bases between. Germline V gives CDR1 LNHDA, CDR2 SQIVND (reference sequence). The CDR3 covers 14 residues. The DNA for the CDR3 is TGTGCCACGAAAGGGGCCCAGGTCCGTCAGCCCCAGCATTTT. Encoded protein: CATKGAQVRQPQHF.

This clone has only one observation. The chain combines TRBV2 with TRBJ1-1; the match to TRBD1 covers 9 bases. With 7 bases clipped from V and 6 bases from J, the junction kept 9 bases outside the gene matches. The CDR3 contains 14 residues. Germline V gene data show CDR1 as SNHLY and CDR2 as FYNNEI. This CDR3 is CASKEGQGNAEAFF. The CDR3 nucleotides are TGTGCCAGCAAAGAGGGACAGGGAAACGCTGAAGCTTTCTTT.

This clone came up once. The J gene is TRBJ1-5, the V gene TRBV4-1, with D hard to call. There are 17 residues in the CDR3. The ends were cut back, 0 bases at V and 2 bases at J, with 14 bases in the middle. Germline values: CDR1 MGHRA, CDR2 YSYEKL. The CDR3 sequence is CASSQEGFGQGNQPQHF. The CDR3, as DNA: TGCGCCAGCAGCCAAGAGGGGTTTGGGCAGGGCAATCAGCCCCAGCATTTT.

The gene calls are TRBV9 and TRBJ2-2, with 8 bases identical to TRBD2. V dropped 5 bases and J dropped 2; count of bases not matched to a gene: 5. CDR3 size: 15 residues. Germline V gene data show CDR1 as SGDLS and CDR2 as YYNGEE. The CDR3 DNA reads as TGTGCCAGCAGGGGCGGGAGGCTCAACACCGGGGAGCTGTTTTTT. Its protein is CASRGGRLNTGELFF.

The rearrangement uses TRBV5-1 and TRBJ1-4; D remains unclear. From germline, CDR1 is SGHRS and CDR2 YFSETQ. V lost 4 bases, J lost 6 bases, and 16 bases lay in between. The CDR3 covers 15 residues. CDR3 region: CASSDDSYSDEKLFF. The CDR3 region has the DNA TGCGCCAGCAGCGACGACTCCTACAGTGATGAAAAACTGTTTTTT.

The chain has TRBV27 and TRBJ2-7; a possible D gene is TRBD2 (5 bases). CDR3 length equals 14 residues. V shed 5 bases and J shed 7 bases, with 18 bases lying between them. The V gene's germline CDR1 is MNHEY and CDR2 SMNVEV (reference sequence). The CDR3 here is CASSVTGSTGEQYF. Written as DNA, the CDR3 is TGTGCCAGCAGTGTGACCGGGTCTACGGGAGAGCAGTACTTC.

The J gene is TRBJ2-7, the V gene TRBV5-4, with a possible D match to TRBD1 (6 bases). Trimming cost V 0 bases and J 4 bases, with 14 bases left between them. The V gene's germline CDR1 is SGHNT and CDR2 YYREEE (reference sequence). The CDR3 runs 15 residues. DNA of the CDR3: TGTGCCAGCAGCTTGGACACAGGGAGTGAGTACGAGCAGTACTTC. This codes for CASSLDTGSEYEQYF.

The rearrangement uses TRBV10-1 and TRBJ2-1, with TRBD1 identical over 7 bases. The CDR3 runs 14 residues. J was trimmed by 8 bases and V by 6 bases; bases with no gene match: 10. Germline lookup yields CDR1 WNHNN and CDR2 SYGVQD (reference sequence). The CDR3 DNA follows: TGCGCCAGCAGCAGACAGGGATCGAGGGATGAGCAGTTCTTC. It specifies CASSRQGSRDEQFF.

Written as DNA, the CDR3 is TGTGCCAGCAGTTTATCCCCTGGGGGGCGGGAAGGCGAGCAGTACTTC. The encoded protein is CASSLSPGGREGEQYF. J is TRBJ2-7 and V is TRBV28; D tentatively reads TRBD1 or TRBD2 (6 bases each). The V gene's germline CDR1 is MDHEN and CDR2 SYDVKM. V shed 1 base and J shed 6 bases, with 19 bases lying between them. CDR3 length equals 16 residues.

The rearrangement uses TRBV7-3 and TRBJ2-6, with D tentatively TRBD1 or TRBD2 (5 bases each). The CDR3 spans 15 residues. In germline, CDR1 is SGHTA, CDR2 FQGTGA. V lost 4 bases, J lost 16 bases, and 23 bases lay in between. CDR3 nucleotide sequence: TGTGCCAGCAGCTCCAATCGGGACCTAGACCGTCAACTGACTTTC. Its protein product is CASSSNRDLDRQLTF.

This clone was seen a single time. This chain joins TRBV29-1 and TRBJ1-2; D is possibly TRBD1 (6 bases). Trimming shortened V by 6 bases and J by 5 bases, and 25 bases separated the two germline ends. CDR1 is SQVTM and CDR2 is ANQGSEA in the germline V gene. This CDR3 is 16 amino acids long. The CDR3 sequence is CSVPNRQGWYDYGYTF. CDR3 coding DNA: TGCAGCGTCCCCAATCGCCAGGGGTGGTATGATTATGGCTACACCTTC.

This chain connects TRBV5-4 to TRBJ2-2; D not certain. The germline V and J ends were trimmed by 0 bases and 6 bases, with 9 bases remaining between them. The CDR3 covers 14 residues. Germline values: CDR1 SGHNT, CDR2 YYREEE (reference sequence). DNA for the CDR3: TGTGCCAGCAGCTTGGAGGGTTGGGCCGGGGAGCTGTTTTTT. It specifies CASSLEGWAGELFF.